The sequence of this T cell receptor beta chain was determined in a study of vaccination effects on CD4 cells after COVID-19. Profiling relied on immunoSEQ multiplex PCR, and the TCRdb table lists in-frame clones only, not all of them. The sample carries approximately 70,000 clones, around 80% recorded once. Points from the study as a whole: Convalescent patients in the study were few, and early post-infection timepoints were absent.

Sequencing was preceded by expansion of antigen-specific CD4+ T cells with viral peptide pools in the ViraFEST assay. Having been cultured for roughly 10 days, the cells underwent CD4+ T cell isolation. Of the BNT162b2 and mRNA-1273 vaccines, participants received two doses of one or the other. A half-volume exchange with IL-2 medium occurred on days 3 and 7. To note about this clone: Antigen specificity is unknown.

The sample was CD4+ T cells from PBMCs cultured with HCoV-229E spike peptides, taken after COVID-19 vaccination. The receptor comes from a human donor who received a COVID-19 vaccine.

The DNA of the CDR3 is TGTGCCAGCAGCATTCAAGCCGGGACAGGGGGCTTTGGCTACACCTTC. Amino acids: CASSIQAGTGGFGYTF. V and J are TRBV7-8 and TRBJ1-2, with 12 positions matching TRBD1. Germline lookup yields CDR1 SGHVS and CDR2 FQNEAQ. CDR3 length equals 16 residues. V lost 5 bases, J lost 7 bases, and 11 bases stayed unmatched.